A selection of T cell receptor beta chains follows, all from one sample in a study of CD4 T cells in relation to SARS-CoV-2 and coronaviruses. These receptors are not linked to any known antigen. TCRdb's table, derived via immunoSEQ multiplex PCR, lists solely in-frame clones and lacks some. The sample shows around 23,000 clones, about 73% of them seen only once. What was sequenced was CD4+ T cells from PBMCs, cultured in vitro. The receptors were sampled from a human donor in good health. Both conserved end residues are part of each CDR3.

v_gene	CDR3aa
TRBV7-2	CASSLPGSHTEAFF
TRBV6-2/TRBV6-3	CASSLLRLNTEAFF
TRBV6-6	CASRQGQLFTNYGYTF
TRBV4-2	CASSQTSGEYEQYF
TRBV6-5	CASSRRPETQYF
TRBV4-1	CASSQEQRAIDNSPLHF
TRBV4-1	CASSPRGTYNEKLFF
TRBV27	CASSRTGGYEKLFF
TRBV7-2	CASSSLGQGNEKLFF
TRBV7-2	CASSWDRELLGPQHF
TRBV7-2	CASSPFSGGSDTQYF
TRBV7-7	CASSPRQGGNTGELFF
TRBV5-1	CATRGSTENTGELFF
TRBV5-5	CASSLGLVGATDTQYF
TRBV5-1	CASSLGTSSYNEQFF
TRBV5-8	CASSLEQGVLVYEQYF
TRBV9	CASSVDQGWNQPQHF
TRBV30	CAWSAGWSRYNEQFF